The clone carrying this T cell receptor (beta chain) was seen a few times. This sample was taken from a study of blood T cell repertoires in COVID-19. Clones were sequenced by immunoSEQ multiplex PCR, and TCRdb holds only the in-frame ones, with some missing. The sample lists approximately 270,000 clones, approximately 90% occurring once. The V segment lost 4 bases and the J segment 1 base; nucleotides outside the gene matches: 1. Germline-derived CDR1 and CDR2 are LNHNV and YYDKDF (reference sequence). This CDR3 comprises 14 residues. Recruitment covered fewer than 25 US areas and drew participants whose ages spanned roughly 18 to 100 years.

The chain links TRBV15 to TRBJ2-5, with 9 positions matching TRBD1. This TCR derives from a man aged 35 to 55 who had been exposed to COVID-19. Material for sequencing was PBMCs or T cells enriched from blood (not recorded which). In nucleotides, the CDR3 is TGTGCCACCAGCAAGGACAGGGGCCAAGAGACCCAGTACTTC. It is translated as CATSKDRGQETQYF.